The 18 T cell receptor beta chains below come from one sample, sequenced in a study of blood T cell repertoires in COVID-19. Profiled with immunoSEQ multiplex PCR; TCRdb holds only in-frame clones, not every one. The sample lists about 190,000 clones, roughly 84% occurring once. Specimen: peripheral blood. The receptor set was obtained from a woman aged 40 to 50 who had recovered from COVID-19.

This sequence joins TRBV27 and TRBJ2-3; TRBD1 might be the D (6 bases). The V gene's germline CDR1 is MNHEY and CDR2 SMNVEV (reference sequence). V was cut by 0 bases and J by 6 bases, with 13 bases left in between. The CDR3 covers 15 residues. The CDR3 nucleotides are TGTGCCAGCAGTTTATCGGGCAGGGGTGGGGATACGCAGTATTTT. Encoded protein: CASSLSGRGGDTQYF.

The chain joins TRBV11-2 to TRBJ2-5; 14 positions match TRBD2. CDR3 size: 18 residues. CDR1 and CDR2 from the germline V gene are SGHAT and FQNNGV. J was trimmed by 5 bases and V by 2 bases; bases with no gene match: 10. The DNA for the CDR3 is TGTGCCAGCAGCTTAAGTAGCGGGACTAGCGGGAGTGCGGAGACCCAGTACTTC. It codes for CASSLSSGTSGSAETQYF.

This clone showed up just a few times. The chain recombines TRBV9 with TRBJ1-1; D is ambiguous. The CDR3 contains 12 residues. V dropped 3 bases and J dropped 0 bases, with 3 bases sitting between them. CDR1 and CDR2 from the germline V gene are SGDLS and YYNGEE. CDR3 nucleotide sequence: TGTGCCAGCAGCGCAATGAACACTGAAGCTTTCTTT. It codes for CASSAMNTEAFF.

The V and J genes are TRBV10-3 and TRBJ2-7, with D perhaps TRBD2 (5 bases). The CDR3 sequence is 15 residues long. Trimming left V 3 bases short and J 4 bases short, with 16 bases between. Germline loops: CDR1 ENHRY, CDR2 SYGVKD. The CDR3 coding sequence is TGTGCCATCAGTGAACCTAGCCGCGCCTCTTACGAGCAGTACTTC. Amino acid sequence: CAISEPSRASYEQYF.

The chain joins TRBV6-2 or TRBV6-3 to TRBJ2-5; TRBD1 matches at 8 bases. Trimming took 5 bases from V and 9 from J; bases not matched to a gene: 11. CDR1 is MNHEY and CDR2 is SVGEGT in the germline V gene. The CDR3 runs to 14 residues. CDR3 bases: TGTGCCAGCAGTGGACAGGGCCTAGGCGGTTCCCAGTACTTC. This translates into CASSGQGLGGSQYF.

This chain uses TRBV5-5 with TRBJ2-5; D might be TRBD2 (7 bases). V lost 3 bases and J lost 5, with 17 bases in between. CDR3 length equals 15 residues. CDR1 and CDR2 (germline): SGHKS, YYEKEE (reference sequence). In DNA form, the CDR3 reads TGTGCCAGCAGCTCTTTCGGGGGGCGCGGGGAGACCCAGTACTTC. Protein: CASSSFGGRGETQYF.

The CDR3 DNA reads as TGTGCCAGCACTCTCGGGTACGGGGAGCTGTTTTTT. Its protein is CASTLGYGELFF. The chain recombines TRBV3-1 (or the pseudogene TRBV3-2) with TRBJ2-2; no clear D. CDR1 and CDR2 (germline): LGHDT, YNNKEL (reference sequence). CDR3 length equals 12 residues. The V end was cut by 7 bases, the J end by 7 bases, with 10 bases between.

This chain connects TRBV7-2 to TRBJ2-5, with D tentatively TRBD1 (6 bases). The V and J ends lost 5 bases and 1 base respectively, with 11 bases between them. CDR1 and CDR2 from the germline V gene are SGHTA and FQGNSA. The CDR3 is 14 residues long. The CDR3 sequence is CASSPMGAQETQYF. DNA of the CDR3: TGTGCCAGCAGCCCCATGGGGGCCCAAGAGACCCAGTACTTC.

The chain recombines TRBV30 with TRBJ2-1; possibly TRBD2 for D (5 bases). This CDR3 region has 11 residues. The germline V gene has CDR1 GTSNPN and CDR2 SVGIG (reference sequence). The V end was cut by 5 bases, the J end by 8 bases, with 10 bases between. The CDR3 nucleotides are TGTGCCTGGGACTATTTGGATGAGCAGTTCTTC. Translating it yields CAWDYLDEQFF.

CDR3 bases: TGCGCCAGCAGCCAAGATGGGCAGTGGGGTGGGAGAGGCTTGCCAGATACGCAGTATTTT. Translated: CASSQDGQWGGRGLPDTQYF. The V gene is TRBV4-3, the J gene TRBJ2-3, with D maybe TRBD2 (5 bases). This CDR3 spans 20 amino acids. Germline CDR1 reads LGHNA; CDR2 reads YSLEER. Trimming shortened V by 0 bases and J by 4 bases, and 26 bases separated the two germline ends.

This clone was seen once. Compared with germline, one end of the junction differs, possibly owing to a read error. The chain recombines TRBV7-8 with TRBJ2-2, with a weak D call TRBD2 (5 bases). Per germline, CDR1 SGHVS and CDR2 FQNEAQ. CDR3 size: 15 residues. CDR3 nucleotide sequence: TGCGCCAGCAGCTTAAAGCGGACGAACACCGGGGAGCTGTTTTTT. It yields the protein CASSLKRTNTGELFF. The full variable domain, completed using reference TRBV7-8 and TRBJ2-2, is GAGVSQSPRYKVAKRGQDVALRCDPISGHVSLFWYQQALGQGPEFLTYFQNEAQLDKSGLPSDRFFAERPEGSVSTLKIQRTQQEDSAVYLCASSLKRTNTGELFFGEGSRLTVL.

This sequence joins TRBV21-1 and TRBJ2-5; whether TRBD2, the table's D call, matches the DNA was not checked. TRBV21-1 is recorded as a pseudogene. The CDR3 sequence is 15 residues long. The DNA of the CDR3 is TGTGCCAGCAGCAAAGCGCTTACTGCCTTGGAGACCCAGTACTTC. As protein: CASSKALTALETQYF.

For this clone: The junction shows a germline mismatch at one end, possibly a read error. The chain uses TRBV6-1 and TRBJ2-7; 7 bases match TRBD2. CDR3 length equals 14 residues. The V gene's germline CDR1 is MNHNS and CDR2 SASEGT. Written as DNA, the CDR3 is TGTGCCAGCAGGGAAGGGAGGGAGGGCTACGAGCAGTACTTC. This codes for CASREGREGYEQYF.

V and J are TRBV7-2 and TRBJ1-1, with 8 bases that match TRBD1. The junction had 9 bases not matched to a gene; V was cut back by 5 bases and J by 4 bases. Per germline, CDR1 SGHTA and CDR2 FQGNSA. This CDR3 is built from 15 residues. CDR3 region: CASSHLDRVGTEAFF. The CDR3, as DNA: TGTGCCAGCAGCCACCTGGACAGGGTGGGCACTGAAGCTTTCTTT. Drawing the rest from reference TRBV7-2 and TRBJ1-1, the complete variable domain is GAGVSQSPSNKVTEKGKDVELRCDPISGHTALYWYRQSLGQGLEFLIYFQGNSAPDKSGLPSDRFSAERTGGSVSTLTIQRTQQEDSAVYLCASSHLDRVGTEAFFGQGTRLTVV.

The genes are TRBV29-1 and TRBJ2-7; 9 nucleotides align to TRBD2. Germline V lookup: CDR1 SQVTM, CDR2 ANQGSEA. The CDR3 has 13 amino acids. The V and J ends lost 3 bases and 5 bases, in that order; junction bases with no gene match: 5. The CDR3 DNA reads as TGCAGCGTTGATGCGGGAGGGCCGAACGAGCAGTACTTC. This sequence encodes CSVDAGGPNEQYF.

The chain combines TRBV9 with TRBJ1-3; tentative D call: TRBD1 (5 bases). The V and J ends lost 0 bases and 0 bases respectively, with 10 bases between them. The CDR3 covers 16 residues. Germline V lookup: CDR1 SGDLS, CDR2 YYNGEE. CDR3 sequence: CASSVGGAISGNTIYF. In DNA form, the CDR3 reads TGTGCCAGCAGCGTAGGTGGGGCGATCTCTGGAAACACCATATATTTT.

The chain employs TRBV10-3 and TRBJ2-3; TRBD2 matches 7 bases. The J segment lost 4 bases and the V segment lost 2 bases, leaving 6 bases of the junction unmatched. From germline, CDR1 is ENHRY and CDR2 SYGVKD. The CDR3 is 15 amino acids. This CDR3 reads CAISEGGERSDTQYF. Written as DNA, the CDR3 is TGTGCCATCAGTGAGGGGGGGGAGAGATCAGATACGCAGTATTTT.

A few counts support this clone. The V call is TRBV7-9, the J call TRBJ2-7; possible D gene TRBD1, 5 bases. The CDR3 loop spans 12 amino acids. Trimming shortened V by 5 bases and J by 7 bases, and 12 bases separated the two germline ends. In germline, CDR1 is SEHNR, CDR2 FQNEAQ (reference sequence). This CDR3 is CASSGETVEQYF. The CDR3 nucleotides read TGTGCCAGCAGCGGAGAGACAGTTGAGCAGTACTTC.